The text below deals with one T cell receptor beta chain. The antigen remains undetermined. This record comes from a study of cytomegalovirus exposure and HLA in healthy donors. The PCR ran on 60 Vbeta and 13 Jbeta primers. TCRdb's copy holds only in-frame clones and misses some; the assay was immunoSEQ multiplex PCR. The data contain about 190,000 clones, 75% to 85% of them singletons. The CDR3 consists of 20 residues. The V gene end was trimmed by 4 bases and the J gene end by 0 bases; junction bases not matched to a gene: 15. The germline gives CDR1 SGHRS, CDR2 YFSETQ. General observations from the study: Listed as cytomegalovirus-associated were roughly 180 TCR beta chains.

The material sequenced was PBMCs. The clonotype originates from a woman in her 30s in good health and CMV-seropositive. The chain couples TRBV5-1 to TRBJ2-1; TRBD2 matches at 11 bases. CDR3 in amino acids: CASSPGSGGAMESSYNEQFF. CDR3 nucleotides: TGCGCCAGCAGCCCTGGTAGCGGGGGGGCTATGGAAAGCTCCTACAATGAGCAGTTCTTC.